The sequence of this T cell receptor beta chain was determined in a study of blood T cells in healthy people across ages. Study information: Template switching recovered approximately one barcoded beta molecule for every two T cells.

Germline-derived CDR1 and CDR2 are SSHAT and FNYEAQ (reference sequence). The CDR3 spans 13 residues. Combining a sample-barcoded 5' primer with a J-beta primer mix, a second PCR ran for about 6 to 11 cycles. No fewer than 3 million CDR3-containing paired-end reads came from each sample. TCRdb ran MiXCR on the 5' RACE reads and lists one entry per CDR3 protein. The sample includes hundreds of thousands of distinct CDR3 sequences, approximately 40% of them seen just once. Study results and limitations: Roughly linear declines in TCR beta diversity per million T cells occurred with age.

This clonotype was found a few times. Its target is not known. Mismatch with germline at one junction end may stem from a read error. V gene TRBV7-7 combines with J gene TRBJ2-5; D unresolved. The J call is in doubt because the DNA end fits TRBJ2-7 better. The sample comprised blood. This clonotype was sampled from a man aged 80 or over in good health. CDR3 DNA sequence: TGTGCTAGCAGCTTTCAAGTGGCCGACGAGCAGTACTTC. Amino acid sequence: CASSFQVADEQYF.